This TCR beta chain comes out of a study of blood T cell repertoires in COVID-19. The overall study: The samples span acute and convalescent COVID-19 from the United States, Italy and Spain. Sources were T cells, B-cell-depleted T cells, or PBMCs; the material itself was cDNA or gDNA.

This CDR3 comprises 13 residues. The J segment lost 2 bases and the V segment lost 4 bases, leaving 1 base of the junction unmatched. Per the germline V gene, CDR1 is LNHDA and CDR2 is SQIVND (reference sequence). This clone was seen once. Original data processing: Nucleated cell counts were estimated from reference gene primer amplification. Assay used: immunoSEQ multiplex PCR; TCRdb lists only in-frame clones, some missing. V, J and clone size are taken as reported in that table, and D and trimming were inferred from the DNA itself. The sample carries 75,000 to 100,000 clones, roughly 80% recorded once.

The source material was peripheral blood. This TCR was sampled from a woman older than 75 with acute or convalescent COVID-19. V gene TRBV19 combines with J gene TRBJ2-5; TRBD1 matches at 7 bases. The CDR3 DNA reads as TGTGCCAGTAGTACGGGACAGCAAGAGACCCAGTACTTC. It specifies CASSTGQQETQYF.